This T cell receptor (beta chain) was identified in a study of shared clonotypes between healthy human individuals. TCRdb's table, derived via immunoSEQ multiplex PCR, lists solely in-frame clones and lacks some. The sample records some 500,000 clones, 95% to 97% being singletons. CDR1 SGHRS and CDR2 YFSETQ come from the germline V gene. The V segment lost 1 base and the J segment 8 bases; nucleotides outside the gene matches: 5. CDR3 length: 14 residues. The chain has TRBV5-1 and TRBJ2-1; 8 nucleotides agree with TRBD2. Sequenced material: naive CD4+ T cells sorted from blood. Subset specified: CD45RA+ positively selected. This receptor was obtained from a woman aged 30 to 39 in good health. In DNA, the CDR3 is TGCGCCAGCAGCTTGCGGACTAGCAGCCATGAGCAGTTCTTC. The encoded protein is CASSLRTSSHEQFF.